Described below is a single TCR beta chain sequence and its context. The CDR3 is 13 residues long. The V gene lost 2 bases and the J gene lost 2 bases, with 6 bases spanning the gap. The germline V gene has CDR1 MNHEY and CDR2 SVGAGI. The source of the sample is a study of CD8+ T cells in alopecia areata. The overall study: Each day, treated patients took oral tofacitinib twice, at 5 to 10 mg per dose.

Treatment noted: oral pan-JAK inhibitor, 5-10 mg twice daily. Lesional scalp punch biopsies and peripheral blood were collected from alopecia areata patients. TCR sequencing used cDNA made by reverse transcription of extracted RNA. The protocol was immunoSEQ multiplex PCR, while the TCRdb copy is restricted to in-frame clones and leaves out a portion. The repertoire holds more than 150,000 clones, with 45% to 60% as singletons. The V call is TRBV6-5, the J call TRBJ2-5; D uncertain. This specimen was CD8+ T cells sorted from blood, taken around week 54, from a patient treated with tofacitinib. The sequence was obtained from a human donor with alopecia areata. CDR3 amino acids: CASSYRSQETQYF. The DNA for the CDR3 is TGTGCCAGCAGTTACCGGTCTCAAGAGACCCAGTACTTC.